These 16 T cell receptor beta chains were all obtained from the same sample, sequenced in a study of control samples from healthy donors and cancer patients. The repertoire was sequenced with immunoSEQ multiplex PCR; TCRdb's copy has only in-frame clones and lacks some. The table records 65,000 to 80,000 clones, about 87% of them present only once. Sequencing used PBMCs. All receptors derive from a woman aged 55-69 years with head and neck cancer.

CDR3 DNA sequence: TGTGCCAGCAGCGTAGAAAGGAACCTGGGAGAGCAGTACTTC. This translates into CASSVERNLGEQYF. This sequence joins TRBV7-2 and TRBJ2-7; D remains unclear. Germline CDR1 reads SGHTA; CDR2 reads FQGNSA. Trimming removed 5 bases from V and 7 bases from J, with 18 bases in between. This CDR3 has 14 residues.

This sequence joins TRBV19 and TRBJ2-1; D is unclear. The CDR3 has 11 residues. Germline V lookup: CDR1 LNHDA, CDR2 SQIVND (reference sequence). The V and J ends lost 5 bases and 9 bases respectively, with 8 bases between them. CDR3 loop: CASSATVEQFF. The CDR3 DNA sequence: TGTGCCAGTAGTGCTACAGTTGAGCAGTTCTTC.

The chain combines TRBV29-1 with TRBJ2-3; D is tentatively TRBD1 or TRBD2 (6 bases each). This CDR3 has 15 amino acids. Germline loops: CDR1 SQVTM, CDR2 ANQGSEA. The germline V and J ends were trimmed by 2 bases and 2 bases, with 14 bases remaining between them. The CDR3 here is CSVEPWRGHTDTQYF. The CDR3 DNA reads TGCAGCGTTGAACCGTGGAGGGGACACACAGATACGCAGTATTTT.

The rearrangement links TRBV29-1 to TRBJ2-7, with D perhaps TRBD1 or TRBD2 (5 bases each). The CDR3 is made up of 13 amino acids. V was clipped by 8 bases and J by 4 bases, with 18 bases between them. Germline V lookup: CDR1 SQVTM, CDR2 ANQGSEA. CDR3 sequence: CSTWDREGYEQYF. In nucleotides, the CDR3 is TGCAGCACTTGGGACCGAGAGGGTTACGAGCAGTACTTC.

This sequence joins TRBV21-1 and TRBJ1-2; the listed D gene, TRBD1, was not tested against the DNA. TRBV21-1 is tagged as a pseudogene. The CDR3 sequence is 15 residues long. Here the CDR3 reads CASSTRGQGDYGYTF. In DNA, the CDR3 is TGTGCCAGCAGCACTAGGGGACAGGGGGACTATGGCTACACCTTC.

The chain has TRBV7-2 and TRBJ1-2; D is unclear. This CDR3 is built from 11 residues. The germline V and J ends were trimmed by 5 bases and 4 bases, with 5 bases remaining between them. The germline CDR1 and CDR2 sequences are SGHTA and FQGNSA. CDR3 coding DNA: TGTGCCAGCAGCCGACTCTATGGCTACACCTTC. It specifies CASSRLYGYTF.

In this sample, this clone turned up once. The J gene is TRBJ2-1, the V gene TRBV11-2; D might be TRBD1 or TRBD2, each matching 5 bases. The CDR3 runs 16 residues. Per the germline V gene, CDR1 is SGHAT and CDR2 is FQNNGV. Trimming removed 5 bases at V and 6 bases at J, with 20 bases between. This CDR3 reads CASSPRVWAGFNEQFF. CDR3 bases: TGTGCCAGCAGCCCCAGGGTGTGGGCGGGCTTCAATGAGCAGTTCTTC.

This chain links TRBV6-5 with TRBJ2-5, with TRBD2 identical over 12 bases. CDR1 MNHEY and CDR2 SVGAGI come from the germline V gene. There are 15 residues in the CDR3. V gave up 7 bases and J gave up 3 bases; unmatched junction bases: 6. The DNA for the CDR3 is TGTGCCAGCAATCTAGCGGGAGGGCCAAAAGAGACCCAGTACTTC. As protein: CASNLAGGPKETQYF.

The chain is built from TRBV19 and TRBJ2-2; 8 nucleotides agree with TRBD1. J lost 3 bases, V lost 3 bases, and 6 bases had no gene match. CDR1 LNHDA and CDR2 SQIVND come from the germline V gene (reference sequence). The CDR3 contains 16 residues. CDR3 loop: CASSIGRGRDTGELFF. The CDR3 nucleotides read TGTGCCAGTAGTATCGGCAGGGGGCGGGACACCGGGGAGCTGTTTTTT.

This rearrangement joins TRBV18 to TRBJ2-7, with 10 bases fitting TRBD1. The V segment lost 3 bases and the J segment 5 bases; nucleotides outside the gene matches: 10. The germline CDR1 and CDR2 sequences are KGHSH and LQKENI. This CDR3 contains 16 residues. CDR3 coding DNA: TGTGCCAGCTCACCTAGGACAGGGGGTTCCTTCCACGAGCAGTACTTC. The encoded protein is CASSPRTGGSFHEQYF.

CDR3 amino acids: CATSRDLGGIREQYF. CDR3 nucleotide sequence: TGTGCCACCAGCAGAGATCTTGGGGGGATCCGCGAGCAGTACTTC. The chain employs TRBV15 and TRBJ2-7; maybe TRBD2 (6 bases). Germline V gives CDR1 LNHNV, CDR2 YYDKDF (reference sequence). This CDR3 spans 15 amino acids. Trimming removed 0 bases from V and 6 bases from J, with 15 bases in between.

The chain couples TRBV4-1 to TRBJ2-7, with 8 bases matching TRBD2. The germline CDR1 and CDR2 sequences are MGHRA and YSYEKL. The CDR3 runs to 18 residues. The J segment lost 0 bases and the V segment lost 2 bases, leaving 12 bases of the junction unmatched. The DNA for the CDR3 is TGCGCCAGCAGCCAACTCTCAGACCGGGGGGGCGCCTCCTACGAGCAGTACTTC. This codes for CASSQLSDRGGASYEQYF.

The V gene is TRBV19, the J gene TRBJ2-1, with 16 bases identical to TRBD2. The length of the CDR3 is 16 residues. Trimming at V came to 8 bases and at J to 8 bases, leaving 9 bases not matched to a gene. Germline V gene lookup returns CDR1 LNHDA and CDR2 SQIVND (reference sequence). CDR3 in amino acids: CASQLPGTSGRDEQFF. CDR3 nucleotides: TGTGCCAGTCAACTACCCGGGACTAGCGGGAGGGATGAGCAGTTCTTC.

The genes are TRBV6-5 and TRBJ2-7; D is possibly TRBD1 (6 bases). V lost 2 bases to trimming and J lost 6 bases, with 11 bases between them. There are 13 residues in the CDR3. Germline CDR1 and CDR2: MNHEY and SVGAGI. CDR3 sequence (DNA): TGTGCCAGCAGTTACGGAACAGGGTTCGAGCAGTACTTC. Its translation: CASSYGTGFEQYF.

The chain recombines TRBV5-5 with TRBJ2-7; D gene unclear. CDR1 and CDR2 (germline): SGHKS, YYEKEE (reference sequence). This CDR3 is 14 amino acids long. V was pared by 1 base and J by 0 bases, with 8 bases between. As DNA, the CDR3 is TGTGCCAGCAGCTTGCGGGCCCCCTCCTACGAGCAGTACTTC. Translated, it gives CASSLRAPSYEQYF.

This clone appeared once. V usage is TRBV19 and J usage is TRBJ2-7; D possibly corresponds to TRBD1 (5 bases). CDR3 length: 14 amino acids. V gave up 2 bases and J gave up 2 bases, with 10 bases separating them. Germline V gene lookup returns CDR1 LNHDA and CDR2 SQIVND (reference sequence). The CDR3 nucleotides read TGTGCCAGTAGTATATCCCAGGGTACCTACGAGCAGTACTTC. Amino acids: CASSISQGTYEQYF.